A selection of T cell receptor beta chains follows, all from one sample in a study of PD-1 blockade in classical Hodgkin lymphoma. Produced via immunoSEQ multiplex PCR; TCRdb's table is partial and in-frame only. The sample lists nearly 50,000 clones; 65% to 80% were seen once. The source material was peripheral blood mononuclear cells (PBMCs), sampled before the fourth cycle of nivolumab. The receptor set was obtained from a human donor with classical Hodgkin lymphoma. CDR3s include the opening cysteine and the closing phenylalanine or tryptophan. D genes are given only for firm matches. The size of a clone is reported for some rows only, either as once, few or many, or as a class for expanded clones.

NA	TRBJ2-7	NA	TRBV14	CASSQGSYEQYF	TGTGCCAGCAGCCAAGGTAGCTACGAGCAGTACTTC
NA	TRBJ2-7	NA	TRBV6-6	CASSWQGVDEQYF	TGTGCCAGCTCGTGGCAGGGTGTAGACGAGCAGTACTTC
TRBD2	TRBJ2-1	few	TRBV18	CASSTLAGGDNEQFF	TGTGCCAGCTCAACCCTAGCGGGAGGAGACAATGAGCAGTTCTTC
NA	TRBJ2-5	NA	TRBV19	CASSMNKGETQYF	TGTGCCAGTAGTATGAATAAGGGAGAGACCCAGTACTTC
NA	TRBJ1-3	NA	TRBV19	CASSTTLGGLSGNTIYF	TGTGCCAGTAGTACGACTCTGGGCGGACTCTCTGGAAACACCATATATTTT
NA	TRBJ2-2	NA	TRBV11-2	CASHLIRRAGELFF	TGTGCCAGCCACTTAATCAGGAGGGCCGGGGAGCTGTTTTTT
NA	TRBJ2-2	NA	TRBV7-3	CASSLNTPGNSGELFF	TGTGCCAGCAGCTTAAACACCCCTGGGAACTCGGGGGAGCTGTTTTTT
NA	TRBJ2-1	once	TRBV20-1	CSALSGYEQFF	TGCAGTGCCCTAAGTGGGTATGAGCAGTTCTTC
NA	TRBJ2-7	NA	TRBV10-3	CAIKAGTTSYEQYF	TGTGCCATCAAAGCCGGGACAACTTCCTACGAGCAGTACTTC
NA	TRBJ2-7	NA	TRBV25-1	CASSPGPTREQYF	TGTGCCAGCAGTCCCGGGCCGACGAGGGAGCAGTACTTC
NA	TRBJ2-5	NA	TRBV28	CASSLSGRGSQETQYF	TGTGCCAGCAGTTTATCCGGCAGAGGGTCCCAAGAGACCCAGTACTTC
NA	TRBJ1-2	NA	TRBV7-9	CASSFNNYGYTF	TGTGCCAGCAGCTTTAATAACTATGGCTACACCTTC
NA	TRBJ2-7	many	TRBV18	CASSLIRDNSYEQYF	TGTGCCAGCTCACTCATTAGGGACAACTCCTACGAGCAGTACTTC
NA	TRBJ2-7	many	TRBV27	CASSLQGPPYEQYF	TGTGCCAGCAGTTTACAGGGACCTCCCTACGAGCAGTACTTC
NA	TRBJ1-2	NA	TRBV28	CASSLQEWAYGYTF	TGTGCCAGCAGTTTACAAGAGTGGGCCTATGGCTACACCTTC
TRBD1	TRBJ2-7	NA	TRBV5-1	CASSFGQAGDEQYF	TGCGCCAGCAGCTTCGGACAGGCAGGGGACGAGCAGTACTTC